This T cell receptor (beta chain) was documented in a study of OX40 agonist ivuxolimab in advanced cancers. Study summary: An agonistic anti-OX40 (CD134) antibody, ivuxolimab, was used to treat the patients. Patients were treated with intravenous ivuxolimab, dosed at 0.01 to 10 mg/kg and infused every 2 weeks. The mean age was roughly 60 years, ranging from about 20 to 90, with around four fifths of participants male.

The data were produced by immunoSEQ multiplex PCR, yet TCRdb's version contains in-frame clones alone and is incomplete. The sample has some 74,000 clones, around 89% seen once; the top ten hold around 0.95%. V was shortened by 4 bases and J by 4 bases, with 23 bases between the two germline ends. This CDR3 comprises 17 residues. Germline-derived CDR1 and CDR2 are SGHDT and YYEEEE. The sequencing used CD4+ or CD8+ T cells sorted from blood, collected in a trial of the OX40 agonist ivuxolimab. The sequence was collected from an adult with an advanced solid tumor such as melanoma, head and neck, liver or kidney cancer. V and J are TRBV5-6 and TRBJ1-1; D unclear. This CDR3 reads CASSHKRHSGSGTEAFF. DNA of the CDR3: TGTGCCAGCAGCCACAAGCGACATAGCGGTTCGGGCACTGAAGCTTTCTTT.